The 21 T cell receptor beta chains given below trace back to one sample, sequenced in a study of T cells in Graves' hyperthyroidism and ophthalmopathy. TCR beta CDR3 sequences were amplified from RNA transcripts. The study used the HTBI primer set for a first-round RT-PCR of the TCR CDR3. A single record per CDR3 protein comes from TCRdb applying MiXCR to the multiplex PCR reads. The data show some 700,000 distinct CDR3 sequences, with approximately 15% seen just once and about 14% held by the top ten. The source material was blood. The receptor set was obtained from a man in his forties or fifties with Graves' hyperthyroidism.

This chain joins TRBV28 and TRBJ1-4; 9 bases fit TRBD1. J lost 3 bases, V lost 5 bases, and 13 bases had no gene match. The CDR3 consists of 18 residues. Germline CDR1 is MDHEN and CDR2 is SYDVKM. In DNA form, the CDR3 reads TGTGCCAGCAGTAAGACCGGGACAGGGTCTTTCGCTAATGAAAAACTGTTTTTT. This codes for CASSKTGTGSFANEKLFF.

In its sample, this clonotype was seen many times. The chain has TRBV12-3 or TRBV12-4 and TRBJ1-1; D gene ambiguous. This CDR3 region has 13 residues. The V end was cut by 6 bases, the J end by 4 bases, with 12 bases between. CDR3 nucleotides: TGTGCCAGCAGAAGCCTCGGCGGCACTGAAGCTTTCTTT. This translates into CASRSLGGTEAFF.

This clonotype has a count of ten or more. The J gene is TRBJ1-1, the V gene TRBV28; D is ambiguous. Germline V gene lookup returns CDR1 MDHEN and CDR2 SYDVKM. Trimming removed 7 bases at V and 1 base at J, with 10 bases between. The CDR3 runs to 13 residues. The CDR3, as DNA: TGTGCCAGCACCGTTGGGTCGAACACTGAAGCTTTCTTT. It translates to CASTVGSNTEAFF.

This clonotype was detected many times. The chain couples TRBV30 to TRBJ2-5; D may correspond to TRBD1 or TRBD2 (5 bases each). V was shortened by 5 bases and J by 4 bases, with 14 bases between the two germline ends. Germline V lookup: CDR1 GTSNPN, CDR2 SVGIG (reference sequence). The CDR3 consists of 13 residues. The CDR3 region has the DNA TGTGCCTGGGGGGACGGAGCAGGAGAGACCCAGTACTTC. Protein sequence: CAWGDGAGETQYF.

As regards this clonotype: One junction end does not reproduce the germline sequence, and a read error may be involved. This sequence joins TRBV20-1 and TRBJ2-7, with D unclear. Per the germline V gene, CDR1 is DFQATT and CDR2 is SNEGSKA (reference sequence). The CDR3 covers 10 residues. The chain's CDR3 is CSAISNEQYF. Here the CDR3 DNA reads TGCAGTGCCATCTCCAACGAGCAGTACTTC.

This clonotype occurred many times. The chain employs TRBV11-2 and TRBJ2-5; D unresolved. From germline, CDR1 is SGHAT and CDR2 FQNNGV. Trimming left V 4 bases short and J 1 base short, with 13 bases between. The CDR3 is 15 residues long. As DNA, the CDR3 is TGTGCCAGCAGCTCCAGTTGGGGTAGCCAAGAGACCCAGTACTTC. This codes for CASSSSWGSQETQYF.

The chain joins TRBV28 to TRBJ1-1; no firm D call. The ends were cut back, 8 bases at V and 10 bases at J, with 23 bases in the middle. CDR3 length equals 14 residues. Germline CDR1 MDHEN, CDR2 SYDVKM. The DNA for the CDR3 is TGTGCCAGCCAAAGTAGCTTTTCTCCTACGGGAGCTTTCTTT. The encoded protein is CASQSSFSPTGAFF.

This clonotype was counted at least ten times. J is TRBJ2-3 and V is TRBV7-9; TRBD2 might be the D (5 bases). The CDR3 totals 16 residues. Germline V gene data show CDR1 as SEHNR and CDR2 as FQNEAQ (reference sequence). Between the trimmed V and J ends, which lost 5 bases and 2 bases, there was a span of 17 bases. The DNA for the CDR3 is TGTGCCAGCAGCGGTCGAGGAGGCTTATACACAGATACGCAGTATTTT. Encoded protein: CASSGRGGLYTDTQYF.

J is TRBJ1-6 and V is TRBV3-1; D remains unclear. V was shortened by 2 bases and J by 6 bases, with 17 bases between the two germline ends. The CDR3 runs to 17 residues. CDR1 is LGHDT, CDR2 YNNKEL, per germline (reference sequence). CDR3 in amino acids: CASSQPMRSGFNSPLHF. CDR3 coding DNA: TGTGCCAGCAGCCAACCGATGCGGTCCGGCTTTAATTCACCCCTCCACTTT.

In its sample, this clonotype was seen many times. This chain connects TRBV10-2 to TRBJ1-3; perhaps TRBD1 as D (6 bases). CDR3 length: 15 residues. V gave up 0 bases and J gave up 0 bases, with 6 bases separating them. Germline assignment: CDR1 WSHSY and CDR2 SAAADI. In DNA, the CDR3 is TGCGCCAGCAGTGAGTCCAGGGGCTCTGGAAACACCATATATTTT. Translated: CASSESRGSGNTIYF.

There are a few counts of this clonotype. The chain couples TRBV29-1 to TRBJ2-6; unclear D gene. Germline assignment: CDR1 SQVTM and CDR2 ANQGSEA. The length of the CDR3 is 16 residues. V gave up 1 base and J gave up 2 bases, with 12 bases separating them. The CDR3 sequence is CSVEGTNAPGANVLTF. The DNA of the CDR3 is TGCAGCGTTGAAGGAACAAATGCCCCTGGGGCCAACGTCCTGACTTTC.

This clonotype was recorded many times. The J gene is TRBJ2-1, the V gene TRBV27; D might be TRBD2 (6 bases). This CDR3 contains 14 residues. Trimming cost V 4 bases and J 7 bases, with 14 bases left between them. In germline, CDR1 is MNHEY, CDR2 SMNVEV (reference sequence). For the CDR3, the DNA is TGTGCCAGCAGTTCGGGGGAGACCGAGAATGAGCAGTTCTTC. Its translation: CASSSGETENEQFF.

In this sample, this clonotype turned up many times. The chain combines TRBV11-2 with TRBJ2-3; D remains ambiguous. Trimming cost V 3 bases and J 0 bases, with 4 bases left between them. This CDR3 contains 13 residues. Germline CDR1 and CDR2: SGHAT and FQNNGV. DNA for the CDR3: TGTGCCAGCAGCTTTGGCAGCACAGATACGCAGTATTTT. Amino acid sequence: CASSFGSTDTQYF.

This chain connects TRBV4-2 to TRBJ2-5; TRBD2 matches at 8 bases. CDR1 is LGHNA and CDR2 is YNFKEQ in the germline V gene. Trimming took 0 bases from V and 4 from J; bases not matched to a gene: 13. CDR3 length: 18 residues. The CDR3 DNA sequence: TGTGCCAGCAGCCAAGATCGCAGCGGGAGTGGGGGCCGAGAGACCCAGTACTTC. As protein: CASSQDRSGSGGRETQYF.

This clonotype has just a few counts. A much larger clone differs from this one at a single base, so this may be a read error. The rearrangement joins TRBV28 to TRBJ1-1; the D gene is possibly TRBD1 (5 bases). Germline lookup yields CDR1 MDHEN and CDR2 SYDVKM. This CDR3 comprises 14 residues. Written as DNA, the CDR3 is TGTGCCAGCAGGCCACACGACAGCCACACTGAAGCTCTCTTT. It encodes CASRPHDSHTEALF. The variable domain in full, completed from reference TRBV28 and TRBJ1-1, reads DVKVTQSSRYLVKRTGEKVFLECVQDMDHENMFWYRQDPGLGLRLIYFSYDVKMKEKGDIPEGYSVSREKKERFSLILESASTNQTSMYLCASRPHDSHTEALFGQGTRLTVV.

This clonotype came up a few times. V and J are TRBV5-1 and TRBJ1-2, with TRBD1 as a possible D gene (5 bases). The V gene lost 4 bases and the J gene lost 8 bases, with 18 bases spanning the gap. The CDR3 has 14 amino acids. The germline CDR1 and CDR2 sequences are SGHRS and YFSETQ. The CDR3 region is CASSTGTGAIGYTF. The CDR3 nucleotides are TGCGCCAGCAGCACCGGAACCGGGGCTATCGGCTACACCTTC.

The rearrangement links TRBV10-3 to TRBJ2-1; no clear D. Trimming cost V 10 bases and J 1 base, with 20 bases left between them. The CDR3 spans 16 residues. From germline, CDR1 is ENHRY and CDR2 SYGVKD. The CDR3 bases are TGTGCCACCGGAAAACGTTGGGCCCTGTCCTACAATGAGCAGTTCTTC. It codes for CATGKRWALSYNEQFF.

This clonotype was recorded many times. V is TRBV11-2 and J is TRBJ2-7; 7 bases fit TRBD2. V was clipped by 4 bases and J by 3 bases; unmatched bases: 6. This CDR3 spans 14 amino acids. Germline-derived CDR1 and CDR2 are SGHAT and FQNNGV. The CDR3 sequence: CASSYGGGVYEQYF. The CDR3 nucleotides read TGTGCCAGCAGCTATGGGGGAGGGGTCTACGAGCAGTACTTC.

Worth noting for this clonotype: A much larger clone differs from this one at a single base, so this may be a read error. The chain has TRBV19 and TRBJ1-1; 8 positions agree with TRBD1. Germline loops: CDR1 LNHDA, CDR2 SQIVND (reference sequence). This CDR3 has 16 residues. DNA of the CDR3: TGTGTCAGTAGCCCCCGACAGGGGAGAAGGAACACTGAAGCTTTCTTT. Residues: CVSSPRQGRRNTEAFF.

At least ten counts were recorded for this clonotype. V and J are TRBV6-1 and TRBJ2-7; 9 bases align to TRBD2. Germline loops: CDR1 MNHNS, CDR2 SASEGT. This CDR3 has 15 amino acids. V shed 4 bases and J 0 bases; nucleotides not matched to a gene: 4. The CDR3 here is CASSVAGASSYEQYF. The CDR3 DNA reads as TGTGCCAGCAGTGTAGCGGGAGCAAGCTCCTACGAGCAGTACTTC.

This clonotype was observed many times. The V and J genes are TRBV6-1 and TRBJ2-2; 11 bases agree with TRBD2. CDR3 size: 16 residues. Germline-derived CDR1 and CDR2 are MNHNS and SASEGT. V was pared by 6 bases and J by 7 bases, with 10 bases of the junction left unmatched. In DNA, the CDR3 is TGTGCCAGCAGGCTAGCGGGAGGACATTATTACGGGGAGCTGTTTTTT. The encoded protein is CASRLAGGHYYGELFF.